These 4 T cell receptor beta chains were all obtained from the same sample, sequenced in a study of T-cell reconstitution after alpha-beta-depleted transplantation in children. During its preparation, the TCRbeta library received unique molecular identifiers. TCRdb called the PCR reads again in MiXCR, with one record for every CDR3 protein. The sample has about 540,000 distinct CDR3 sequences, around 16% seen once. The sequences come from PBMCs from the stem cell graft donor, collected from the stem cell graft. These receptors all stem from a human donor who donated a stem cell graft to a child with acute lymphoblastic leukemia.

This clonotype has only a few counts. The V call is TRBV5-1, the J call TRBJ1-1; 9 nucleotides line up with TRBD1. V gave up 9 bases and J gave up 3 bases; unmatched junction bases: 6. The CDR3 contains 13 residues. Germline values: CDR1 SGHRS, CDR2 YFSETQ. CDR3 protein: CATTRDRDTEAFF. As DNA, the CDR3 is TGCGCCACCACACGGGACAGGGACACTGAAGCTTTCTTT.

This clonotype was detected a few times. The rearrangement links TRBV5-1 to TRBJ2-1, with D possibly TRBD1 on 5 matching bases. Per germline, CDR1 SGHRS and CDR2 YFSETQ. The CDR3 spans 16 residues. Between the trimmed V and J ends, which lost 0 bases and 2 bases, there was a span of 12 bases. In DNA form, the CDR3 reads TGCGCCAGCAGCTTGGTCGTGCAGGGTCCCTACAATGAGCAGTTCTTC. Its protein product is CASSLVVQGPYNEQFF.

This clonotype was picked up one time. CDR3 region: CASSLTEKLFF. The CDR3 DNA sequence: TGTGCCAGCAGCTTGACAGAAAAACTGTTTTTT. The rearrangement joins TRBV7-8 to TRBJ1-4, with no clear D. This CDR3 has 11 residues. Germline-derived CDR1 and CDR2 are SGHVS and FQNEAQ. V lost 3 bases to trimming and J lost 8 bases, with 4 bases between them.

This clonotype was seen a few times. V and J are TRBV7-9 and TRBJ1-4, with TRBD1 identical over 10 bases. The CDR3 consists of 15 residues. Germline V gene data show CDR1 as SEHNR and CDR2 as FQNEAQ (reference sequence). V shed 2 bases and J 7 bases; nucleotides not matched to a gene: 4. CDR3 in amino acids: CASSLRDRGGEKLFF. For the CDR3, the DNA is TGTGCCAGCAGCTTACGGGACAGGGGAGGTGAAAAACTGTTTTTT.